This T cell receptor beta chain was captured in a study of beta chain features in type 1 diabetes (dated by TCRdb to between 2018 and 2020). Background for the entire study: No differences in mean age, gender distribution, total cell number or subset yield were found between patients and healthy donors. In the study, TCRB repertoires of sorted circulating CD4+ T cell subsets from recently diagnosed type 1 diabetes patients were compared with those of matched healthy donors. Regulatory and stem cell-like memory subsets were obtained from only 8 patients and about eight healthy donors, while naive and central memory subsets were obtained from all 28 donors. A total of 107,917,701 sorted cells were examined across all samples, and the number of cells per subset was strongly correlated with RNA yield. The investigation overall reported the following: Because small numbers of individuals were included in the HLA sub-analyses, any influence of HLA type on TCRB rearrangement was left unresolved. Naive, central memory and regulatory TCRB repertoires appeared more similar among patients than among healthy donors. Patients with type 1 diabetes made fewer insertions and deleted more nucleotides at VDJ recombination sites, implying thymic rearrangement abnormalities. A moderate but significant shortening of TCRB CDR3 length was observed in type 1 diabetes patients in all four CD4+ subsets. PCR may preferentially amplify shorter templates, but because patient and control samples were amplified and corrected together, any resulting skew would affect both groups equally. Because cDNA rather than genomic DNA was sequenced, highly expressing activated cells could have been over-represented, although no difference in activation and CD3 levels was found between groups.

V loses 6 bases, J loses 3 bases, and the germline ends lie 10 bases apart. The CDR3 has 13 amino acids, counting the end cysteine and phenylalanine. Only the CDR3 DNA is retained, 39 bases long and in frame from the first base. CDR1 and CDR2, looked up from the germline V gene, are SGDLS and YYNGEE. The entire amount of isolated RNA was reverse transcribed using the High Capacity cDNA Reverse Transcription Kit, so the sequenced TCRB transcripts were expressed ones. Naive, central memory and regulatory T cell samples underwent deep immunoSEQ sequencing, averaging approximately 3.5 million total reads per sample. After sorted cells were lysed in RLT buffer, RNA was extracted with DNase-treated RNeasy Micro or Mini kits, with the choice depending on cell number. Each cell subset was processed on its own to prevent cross-contamination, while patient and healthy donor samples were processed together. The immunoSEQ multiplex PCR was used to amplify TCRB sequences from cDNA, yielding 87-bp fragments that span the CDR3 region. The amplicons were sequenced using the Illumina HiSeq platform. The study's processing was this. Synthetic template baselines were used to correct PCR bias computationally, reads within Hamming distance 2 were collapsed together, and singletons that could not be merged were discarded. Reads were aligned against IMGT to assign V, D and J genes, CDR3 length and insertions or deletions at six rearrangement sites. Clonotype counts were normalized to sorted cell number within each subset before computing true diversity and Gini coefficients with the tcR R package. Repertoire sharing was quantified using the overlap coefficient calculated on TCRB nucleotide sequences. As a proxy for the pre-selection repertoire, out-of-frame TCRB sequences from naive cells were analyzed. TCRdb carries this immuneACCESS record with in-frame sequences only. Its versions omit some clonotypes, under half of them owing to an unresolved V gene in the studies checked, with the rest unexplained. That table gives V, J and clone size, and the DNA gave D and trimming. The sample has under 350,000 clones on record, around 24% of them singletons. The ten biggest clones cover over 0.01% of the sample.

This clone was detected a few times. It lacks a known antigen. Base qualities were left out, and no much larger clone turns up one base away. From each donor, a single peripheral blood sample of 100 to 150 mL on average was drawn into heparinised tubes. Using a panel that included CD45RO, CCR7, CD25, CD127, CD95 and CD27, naive, central memory, regulatory and stem cell-like memory CD4+ T cells were sorted on a BD FACSAria II. All sorted populations exceeded 95% purity. PBMCs were isolated immediately by Lymphoprep density gradient centrifugation and stained directly without culture. To minimize batch effects, samples were stained and sorted in pairs, one healthy donor with one patient per experiment.

This receptor was taken from a woman in her 30s with type 1 diabetes. The V gene is TRBV9 and the J gene is TRBJ2-1, and TRBD1 may be the D gene, going by 6 matching bases. Source material: naive CD4+ T cells from blood. What this sample's cell subset or site label stands for: true naive CD4+ T cells. The CDR3 reads CASTTGHYNEQFF. The sequenced DNA is TGTGCCAGCACCACGGGACACTACAATGAGCAGTTCTTC.